The following is a T cell receptor (beta chain) sequence with its context. This CDR3 has 13 amino acids. Trimming pared 4 bases from V and 5 bases from J, leaving 13 bases between. The V gene's germline CDR1 is SGHRS and CDR2 YFSETQ. The data derive from a study of cytomegalovirus exposure and HLA in healthy donors. PCR used 60 Vbeta primers and 13 Jbeta primers. Sequencing used immunoSEQ multiplex PCR; TCRdb keeps in-frame clones, though not all of them. The repertoire holds about 190,000 clones, with 65% to 80% as singletons. All donors participated as healthy donors of bone marrow. The clonotype comes from a man under 40 in good health and CMV-seropositive. The rearrangement joins TRBV5-1 to TRBJ2-7, with a tentative D call TRBD1 (5 bases). The sequenced sample consisted of PBMCs. The CDR3 bases are TGCGCCAGCAGCCTCCGCCAGGGAAACGAGCAGTACTTC. This gives the protein CASSLRQGNEQYF.